The clone carrying this T cell receptor (beta chain) was counted between two and nine times. It was with a sample-barcoded 5' primer and a J-beta primer mix that a second PCR of roughly 6 to 11 cycles was run. Via MiXCR, TCRdb re-called the 5' RACE reads, giving one row per CDR3 protein. The repertoire includes some 1.6 million distinct CDR3 sequences, 30% to 35% of them detected once, and 11% sits in the top ten. Germline loops: CDR1 SGHRS, CDR2 YFSETQ. Trimming shortened V by 0 bases and J by 0 bases, and 9 bases separated the two germline ends. The CDR3 has 15 amino acids. The source of the sample is a study of blood T cells in healthy people across ages.

The V gene is TRBV5-1, the J gene TRBJ1-1; the D is unclear. The sample consisted of blood. The sequence was collected from a woman under 40 in good health. The CDR3 nucleotides read TGCGCCAGCAGCTTGGACGGGCAGTTGAACACTGAAGCTTTCTTT. Translating gives CASSLDGQLNTEAFF.